One and the same sample provided the 8 T cell receptor beta chains below, sequenced in a study of shared clonotypes between healthy human individuals. Some clones are missing from TCRdb's copy, which holds only in-frame ones; the method was immunoSEQ multiplex PCR. The sample contains fewer than 3 million clones, roughly 90% of which appear only once. Specimen: naive CD4+ T cells from PBMCs. Indicated subset: CD45RA+ positively selected. All receptors derive from a man between 18 and 35 years old in good health. Some clones in this sample may be carry-over from other donors' samples.

Comment on this clone: In the same sample, other DNA sequences code for this CDR3. V and J are TRBV11-2 and TRBJ2-7; a possible D gene is TRBD2 (6 bases). The germline gives CDR1 SGHAT, CDR2 FQNNGV. The CDR3 loop spans 14 amino acids. Trimming left V 3 bases short and J 1 base short, with 10 bases between. CDR3 coding DNA: TGTGCCAGCAGCTTGGTTCGGGGGTCCTACGAGCAGTACTTC. It specifies CASSLVRGSYEQYF.

The chain has TRBV4-3 and TRBJ2-1, with 10 bases aligning to TRBD2. Germline CDR1 is LGHNA and CDR2 is YSLEER. With V trimmed by 4 bases and J by 10 bases, 13 bases remained unmatched. The CDR3 sequence is 16 residues long. CDR3 region: CASSPWLLAGFGEQFF. The CDR3 region has the DNA TGCGCCAGCAGCCCGTGGTTACTAGCGGGGTTTGGAGAGCAGTTCTTC.

This clone was seen once. The chain is built from TRBV5-1 and TRBJ2-2; D unclear. Trimming cost V 0 bases and J 3 bases, with 6 bases left between them. The CDR3 has 14 residues. Germline V gene sequence: CDR1 SGHRS, CDR2 YFSETQ. This CDR3 reads CASSLELYTGELFF. The CDR3 DNA reads as TGCGCCAGCAGCTTGGAGTTGTACACCGGGGAGCTGTTTTTT. The full variable domain, rest sourced from reference TRBV5-1 and TRBJ2-2, is KAGVTQTPRYLIKTRGQQVTLSCSPISGHRSVSWYQQTPGQGLQFLFEYFSETQRNKGNFPGRFSGRQFSNSRSEMNVSTLELGDSALYLCASSLELYTGELFFGEGSRLTVL.

This chain links TRBV10-3 with TRBJ2-7, with no clear D. The V gene lost 2 bases and the J gene lost 3 bases, with 11 bases spanning the gap. Germline V gives CDR1 ENHRY, CDR2 SYGVKD. The CDR3 contains 14 residues. The CDR3 sequence: CAISENVGSYEQYF. CDR3 nucleotide sequence: TGTGCCATCAGTGAGAACGTTGGCAGCTACGAGCAGTACTTC.

This clone was seen a few times. V usage is TRBV7-6 and J usage is TRBJ2-5, with 11 bases matching TRBD2. J lost 1 base, V lost 2 bases, and 3 bases had no gene match. CDR3 size: 16 residues. Germline assignment: CDR1 SGHVS and CDR2 FNYEAQ. The CDR3 coding sequence is TGTGCCAGCAGCTTAAGTAGCGGGAGGGTCCAAGAGACCCAGTACTTC. This gives the protein CASSLSSGRVQETQYF. Using reference TRBV7-6 and TRBJ2-5 for the parts outside the CDR3, the full variable domain is GAGVSQSPRYKVTKRGQDVALRCDPISGHVSLYWYRQALGQGPEFLTYFNYEAQQDKSGLPNDRFSAERPEGSISTLTIQRTEQRDSAMYRCASSLSSGRVQETQYFGPGTRLLVL.

As for this clone: The same CDR3 arises from other DNA sequences in this sample as well. This chain uses TRBV5-4 with TRBJ2-5; 7 bases align to TRBD2. V lost 4 bases, J lost 5 bases, and 8 bases stayed unmatched. Per the germline V gene, CDR1 is SGHNT and CDR2 is YYREEE (reference sequence). The CDR3 loop spans 14 amino acids. The CDR3 loop is CASSPGEGRETQYF. The DNA for the CDR3 is TGTGCCAGCAGCCCGGGGGAGGGGCGGGAGACCCAGTACTTC.

This chain joins TRBV2 and TRBJ1-2; possibly TRBD1 for D (6 bases). CDR3 size: 15 residues. V was trimmed by 6 bases and J by 1 base, leaving 15 bases between them. Germline lookup yields CDR1 SNHLY and CDR2 FYNNEI. CDR3 loop: CASSPGRGSNYGYTF. The CDR3 DNA is TGTGCCAGCAGCCCGGGGAGGGGGAGTAACTATGGCTACACCTTC.

The chain is built from TRBV7-3 and TRBJ2-1, with 7 bases that match TRBD1. Germline V gene sequence: CDR1 SGHTA, CDR2 FQGTGA. V gave up 5 bases and J gave up 0 bases; unmatched junction bases: 7. The CDR3 has 16 residues. The CDR3 bases are TGTGCCAGCAGCCCGGGACAGCGGCTCTCCTACAATGAGCAGTTCTTC. It encodes CASSPGQRLSYNEQFF.